These 30 T cell receptor beta chains originate from one sample sequenced in a study of blood T cell repertoires in COVID-19. Method: immunoSEQ multiplex PCR; TCRdb's copy keeps in-frame clones and lacks some. The sample includes about 240,000 clones, about 90% of them seen just once. The sample was peripheral blood. The receptors originated from a man in his sixties who had recovered from COVID-19.

The rearrangement links TRBV7-6 to TRBJ2-5; no firm D call. Trimming left V 5 bases short and J 2 bases short, with 3 bases between. The CDR3 consists of 11 residues. CDR1 and CDR2 (germline): SGHVS, FNYEAQ. The CDR3 loop reads CASSPQETQYF. The CDR3 nucleotides are TGTGCCAGCAGCCCGCAAGAGACCCAGTACTTC.

This clone has a single count. The rearrangement joins TRBV6-1 to TRBJ2-5; the match to TRBD2 covers 7 bases. J lost 4 bases, V lost 4 bases, and 12 bases had no gene match. The germline gives CDR1 MNHNS, CDR2 SASEGT. The CDR3 extends over 16 amino acids. DNA of the CDR3: TGTGCCAGCAGTGGGGCAACTTGGGGGGAGGGAGAGACCCAGTACTTC. This sequence encodes CASSGATWGEGETQYF.

For this clone: The same CDR3 also results from other DNA sequences found in this sample. The V gene is TRBV11-3, the J gene TRBJ1-2; a weak D match, TRBD1 (5 bases). The CDR3 has 12 amino acids. The V end lost 3 bases, the J end lost 5 bases, and 7 bases lay between the germline ends. In germline, CDR1 is SGHNT, CDR2 YENEEA. In DNA form, the CDR3 reads TGTGCCAGCAGCTTGTCAGGGTATGGCTACACCTTC. Amino acid sequence: CASSLSGYGYTF.

This clone was seen a handful of times. The chain couples TRBV10-1 to TRBJ2-7; 12 positions agree with TRBD2. CDR3 length: 14 amino acids. The junction had 4 bases not matched to a gene; V was cut back by 4 bases and J by 6 bases. Germline V gene lookup returns CDR1 WNHNN and CDR2 SYGVQD (reference sequence). The CDR3 is CASSASGGVGEQYV. The CDR3 DNA reads as TGCGCCAGCAGTGCTAGCGGGGGGGTTGGCGAGCAGTACGTC.

The V call is TRBV7-8, the J call TRBJ2-5; tentative D call: TRBD1 (6 bases). The V gene's germline CDR1 is SGHVS and CDR2 FQNEAQ. Trimming took off 4 bases at V and 2 bases at J, with 11 bases between the two ends. This CDR3 is built from 14 residues. The CDR3 region has the DNA TGTGCCAGCAGCTACGCGACAGGACAAGAGACCCAGTACTTC. Residues: CASSYATGQETQYF.

The rearrangement uses TRBV11-3 and TRBJ2-5; D is possibly TRBD1 (5 bases). Germline values: CDR1 SGHNT, CDR2 YENEEA. V lost 5 bases and J 1 base, leaving 8 bases between the germline ends. This CDR3 has 13 amino acids. Here the CDR3 DNA reads TGTGCCAGCAGCCCAGACAGCCAAGAGACCCAGTACTTC. This sequence encodes CASSPDSQETQYF.

The chain links TRBV4-1 to TRBJ1-1; 9 nucleotides agree with TRBD1. The CDR3 extends over 15 amino acids. After removal of 4 bases from V and 6 bases from J, the junction contained 9 bases not matched to a gene. Germline loops: CDR1 MGHRA, CDR2 YSYEKL. This CDR3 is CASSLPGQGNSEAFF. CDR3 coding DNA: TGCGCCAGCAGCCTACCGGGACAGGGAAACTCTGAAGCTTTCTTT.

The chain employs TRBV10-3 and TRBJ2-7; 7 nucleotides align to TRBD1. The length of the CDR3 is 15 residues. Germline assignment: CDR1 ENHRY and CDR2 SYGVKD. V lost 3 bases and J lost 0; bases outside the gene matches: 5. CDR3 in amino acids: CAISEPGQSSYEQYF. In DNA, the CDR3 is TGTGCCATCAGTGAACCGGGACAGAGCTCCTACGAGCAGTACTTC.

The chain employs TRBV5-1 and TRBJ1-6; 8 positions match TRBD1. Trimming removed 0 bases from V and 7 bases from J; junction bases left unmatched: 12. This CDR3 region has 18 residues. Germline V gene data show CDR1 as SGHRS and CDR2 as YFSETQ. Here the CDR3 reads CASSLDSRGLGLNSPLHF. The CDR3 nucleotides read TGCGCCAGCAGCTTGGATAGCAGGGGGCTCGGATTGAATTCACCCCTCCACTTT.

The V call is TRBV5-1, the J call TRBJ1-5; no reliable D call. This CDR3 has 14 residues. The V end lost 6 bases, the J end lost 2 bases, and 12 bases lay between the germline ends. Germline values: CDR1 SGHRS, CDR2 YFSETQ. CDR3 nucleotides: TGCGCCAGCATTACCGGCGGTTGCAATCAGCCCCAGCATTTT. It yields the protein CASITGGCNQPQHF.

The chain combines TRBV5-1 with TRBJ2-3; 11 bases fit TRBD2. CDR3 length: 14 amino acids. With 2 bases clipped from V and 6 bases from J, the junction kept 2 bases outside the gene matches. Germline CDR1 SGHRS, CDR2 YFSETQ. The CDR3 DNA reads TGCGCCAGCAGCTTTAGCGGGGGGGCGGATACGCAGTATTTT. Translation gives CASSFSGGADTQYF. The whole variable domain, filled in from reference TRBV5-1 and TRBJ2-3, reads KAGVTQTPRYLIKTRGQQVTLSCSPISGHRSVSWYQQTPGQGLQFLFEYFSETQRNKGNFPGRFSGRQFSNSRSEMNVSTLELGDSALYLCASSFSGGADTQYFGPGTRLTVL.

The chain has TRBV7-9 and TRBJ1-2; TRBD1 might be the D (6 bases). Germline CDR1 and CDR2: SEHNR and FQNEAQ (reference sequence). V lost 5 bases, J lost 0 bases, and 10 bases lay in between. CDR3 length equals 14 residues. This CDR3 is CASSGGASNYGYTF. The CDR3 DNA follows: TGTGCCAGCAGCGGGGGGGCCTCTAACTATGGCTACACCTTC.

About this clone: Other nucleotide sequences from this sample produce the same CDR3. The chain has TRBV2 and TRBJ2-1, with 9 bases matching TRBD2. Trimming at V came to 6 bases and at J to 4 bases, leaving 7 bases not matched to a gene. The CDR3 loop spans 15 amino acids. Per germline, CDR1 SNHLY and CDR2 FYNNEI. The CDR3 nucleotides read TGTGCCAGCAGCGCGAGCGGGGGGTCATACAATGAGCAGTTCTTC. It is translated as CASSASGGSYNEQFF.

The chain is built from TRBV5-4 and TRBJ2-3; possibly TRBD1 for D (6 bases). The V gene lost 4 bases and the J gene lost 2 bases, with 20 bases spanning the gap. This CDR3 spans 17 amino acids. Germline values: CDR1 SGHNT, CDR2 YYREEE (reference sequence). The CDR3 protein is CASSPARSRGTTDTQYF. CDR3 coding DNA: TGTGCCAGCAGCCCGGCCCGCTCAAGGGGGACCACAGATACGCAGTATTTT. Variable domain in full (rest from reference TRBV5-4 and TRBJ2-3): ETGVTQSPTHLIKTRGQQVTLRCSSQSGHNTVSWYQQALGQGPQFIFQYYREEENGRGNFPPRFSGLQFPNYSSELNVNALELDDSALYLCASSPARSRGTTDTQYFGPGTRLTVL.

The V and J genes are TRBV12-5 and TRBJ2-1; the D is unclear. Germline CDR1 reads LGHNT; CDR2 reads FRNRAP. The CDR3 contains 15 residues. V was pared by 6 bases and J by 1 base, with 13 bases between. CDR3 DNA: TGTGCTAGTGGCCGAGCAGGATCTTCCTACAATGAGCAGTTCTTC. Protein sequence: CASGRAGSSYNEQFF.

This clone has only one observation. V and J are TRBV3-1 (or the pseudogene TRBV3-2) and TRBJ1-3; TRBD1 matches 8 bases. The junction had 6 bases not matched to a gene; V was cut back by 5 bases and J by 0 bases. Germline-derived CDR1 and CDR2 are LGHDT and YNNKEL (reference sequence). CDR3 size: 16 residues. The CDR3 loop reads CASSGQGSISGNTIYF. The DNA of the CDR3 is TGTGCCAGCAGCGGACAGGGCAGCATCTCTGGAAACACCATATATTTT.

As regards this clone: Germline and junction disagree at one end, which may indicate a read error. CDR3 in DNA: TGTGCCAGCAGTTACGCCCCGGGACAGGACCCCGAAAAGCTGTTTTTT. Translation: CASSYAPGQDPEKLFF. The chain uses TRBV6-2 or TRBV6-3 and TRBJ1-4; 8 bases map to TRBD1. CDR1 and CDR2 (germline): MNHEY, SVGEGT. This CDR3 has 16 residues.

CDR3 protein: CAIRGQGTNLPPDTQYF. For the CDR3, the DNA is TGTGCCATCAGGGGACAGGGGACCAACCTCCCCCCAGATACGCAGTATTTT. The chain is built from TRBV10-3 and TRBJ2-3; 10 bases fit TRBD1. This CDR3 has 17 amino acids. Germline V CDR1 and CDR2: ENHRY, SYGVKD. V lost 6 bases and J lost 4; bases outside the gene matches: 13.

The V call is TRBV9, the J call TRBJ2-7, with TRBD1 matching 9 bases. Germline CDR1 is SGDLS and CDR2 is YYNGEE. This CDR3 has 14 residues. V was pared by 4 bases and J by 2 bases, with 4 bases of the junction left unmatched. This CDR3 reads CASSPTGGAYEQYF. In DNA form, the CDR3 reads TGTGCCAGCAGCCCGACAGGGGGTGCCTACGAGCAGTACTTC.

The V call is TRBV6-2 or TRBV6-3, the J call TRBJ2-1; 12 nucleotides line up with TRBD2. V dropped 0 bases and J dropped 0; count of bases not matched to a gene: 3. Per the germline V gene, CDR1 is MNHEY and CDR2 is SVGEGT. The CDR3 runs 18 residues. This CDR3 is CASSYSTSGGSSYNEQFF. The CDR3 nucleotides read TGTGCCAGCAGTTACTCTACTAGCGGGGGGAGCTCCTACAATGAGCAGTTCTTC.

Concerning this clone: The same CDR3 arises from other DNA sequences in this sample as well. The CDR3 nucleotides read TGTGCCAGCAGCCAAAGGGGTTCTGGAAACACCATATATTTT. Translating it yields CASSQRGSGNTIYF. The rearrangement links TRBV3-1 (or the pseudogene TRBV3-2) to TRBJ1-3; TRBD1 is a possible D gene (5 bases). The CDR3 length is 14 residues. V lost 2 bases and J lost 1, with 6 bases in between. Germline V gene lookup returns CDR1 LGHDT and CDR2 YNNKEL (reference sequence).

V usage is TRBV7-6 and J usage is TRBJ2-3; maybe TRBD1 (7 bases). V lost 5 bases and J 3 bases, leaving 15 bases between the germline ends. Per germline, CDR1 SGHVS and CDR2 FNYEAQ. This CDR3 spans 15 amino acids. DNA of the CDR3: TGTGCCAGCAGCCTACAGGGGAGGATTACAGATACGCAGTATTTT. This sequence encodes CASSLQGRITDTQYF.

The gene calls are TRBV5-6 and TRBJ1-5; 9 bases line up with TRBD1. The V and J ends lost 2 bases and 2 bases, in that order; junction bases with no gene match: 2. Germline CDR1 SGHDT, CDR2 YYEEEE. The CDR3 has 15 amino acids. CDR3 DNA sequence: TGTGCCAGCAGCTTATGGACAGGGGGCAATCAGCCCCAGCATTTT. It is translated as CASSLWTGGNQPQHF. The variable domain in full, with the rest retrieved from reference TRBV5-6 and TRBJ1-5, is DAGVTQSPTHLIKTRGQQVTLRCSPKSGHDTVSWYQQALGQGPQFIFQYYEEEERQRGNFPDRFSGHQFPNYSSELNVNALLLGDSALYLCASSLWTGGNQPQHFGDGTRLSIL.

A single count supports this clone. The chain recombines TRBV5-1 with TRBJ1-1; 7 bases align to TRBD1. CDR3 length equals 13 residues. V shed 0 bases, J shed 6 bases, and the junction held 2 bases outside the gene matches. CDR1 and CDR2 (germline): SGHRS, YFSETQ. The CDR3 DNA is TGCGCCAGCAGCTTGGGGACAGGTGCTGAAGCTTTCTTT. Its protein is CASSLGTGAEAFF.

This clone was counted a few times. This sequence joins TRBV10-2 and TRBJ2-1; a weak D match, TRBD1 (6 bases). Trimming left V 8 bases short and J 4 bases short, with 12 bases between. Germline V gene data show CDR1 as WSHSY and CDR2 as SAAADI. The CDR3 is made up of 13 amino acids. CDR3 DNA sequence: TGCGCCAGCGCGGGCAGGGGTTACAATGAGCAGTTCTTC. This encodes CASAGRGYNEQFF.

The rearrangement joins TRBV1 to TRBJ1-3; the D call TRBD1 from the table was never checked on the DNA. TRBV1 is an annotated pseudogene. The CDR3 spans 17 residues. The chain's CDR3 is CTSRPRIKQGSGNTIYF. CDR3 DNA sequence: TGCACCTCGCGTCCACGGATAAAACAGGGCTCTGGAAACACCATATATTTT.

The gene calls are TRBV11-2 and TRBJ2-3; no reliable D call. The germline gives CDR1 SGHAT, CDR2 FQNNGV. The CDR3 is 13 amino acids. V was clipped by 5 bases and J by 11 bases, with 17 bases between them. CDR3 DNA sequence: TGTGCCAGCAGCGCCGTAAGTCAGGCTGAGCAGTATTTT. Its protein product is CASSAVSQAEQYF.

The chain combines TRBV28 with TRBJ1-5, with D possibly being TRBD1 (5 bases). The CDR3 covers 16 residues. V lost 8 bases and J lost 8, with 25 bases in between. Germline V gene lookup returns CDR1 MDHEN and CDR2 SYDVKM. CDR3 in amino acids: CASVGAAWGDLKPQHF. Written as DNA, the CDR3 is TGTGCCAGCGTAGGGGCCGCGTGGGGGGATTTGAAGCCCCAGCATTTT.

V is TRBV2 and J is TRBJ1-5; unclear D gene. V dropped 0 bases and J dropped 7 bases, with 13 bases sitting between them. The germline V gene has CDR1 SNHLY and CDR2 FYNNEI. This CDR3 contains 15 residues. In DNA, the CDR3 is TGTGCCAGCAGTGAAGCCCCCTCTATATGGCAGCCCCAGCATTTT. Its translation: CASSEAPSIWQPQHF.

This chain connects TRBV5-1 to TRBJ1-1; D remains ambiguous. This CDR3 is built from 16 residues. Looked up from germline, CDR1 is SGHRS and CDR2 is YFSETQ. Trimming left V 5 bases short and J 3 bases short, with 20 bases between. The CDR3 loop reads CASRLSPPGIHTEAFF. DNA of the CDR3: TGCGCCAGCAGACTCTCCCCCCCGGGGATCCACACTGAAGCTTTCTTT.